This TCR beta chain was identified in a study of early T cells in non-severe SARS-CoV-2 infection. The germline V and J ends were trimmed by 8 bases and 1 base, with 17 bases remaining between them. Germline assignment: CDR1 SQVTM and CDR2 ANQGSEA. The CDR3 extends over 14 amino acids. MiXCR was run by TCRdb on the 5' RACE reads, yielding one entry per CDR3 protein. The sample holds about 98,000 distinct CDR3 sequences, approximately 11% seen once. This clonotype was observed many times. The genes are TRBV29-1 and TRBJ1-2; no reliable D call. This TCR derives from an adult who was a healthcare worker with PCR-confirmed SARS-CoV-2 infection or an uninfected control (not recorded which). The specimen sequenced was whole blood. This chain's CDR3 is CSIRDGIFNYGYTF. The CDR3 coding sequence is TGCAGCATAAGAGACGGAATATTTAACTATGGCTACACCTTC. The full variable domain, with the rest looked up from reference TRBV29-1 and TRBJ1-2, is SAVISQKPSRDICQRGTSLTIQCQVDSQVTMMFWYRQQPGQSLTLIATANQGSEATYESGFVIDKFPISRPNLTFSTLTVSNMSPEDSSIYLCSIRDGIFNYGYTFGSGTRLTVV.